This TCR beta chain was captured by sequencing in a study of identical twins (dated by TCRdb to about 2016). Regarding the research as a whole: TCR alpha and beta repertoires from monozygotic twins, unrelated adults of various ages and cord blood were deep-sequenced to test whether fetal clonotypes persist. To rule out contamination, the twin experiments were replicated at different times with different library preparation protocols. Broad study findings and their caveats: Zero-insertion analyses could be partly confounded by invariant T cells such as MAIT and iNKT, though diverse VJ usage argued against such confounding for most clonotypes. Excess twin sharing in beta out-of-frame sequences was weaker because fewer shared sequences lowered the signal-to-noise ratio. In monozygotic twins, recombination models systematically underestimated out-of-frame TCR alpha sharing, but the models matched the sharing seen between unrelated individuals. Abundant cord blood beta clonotypes carried fewer insertions; young adult naive repertoires showed a weaker similar trend, while memory repertoires showed none. Compared with coincidental sharing between unrelated individuals, out-of-frame TCR alpha sequences shared between twins showed an excess of sequences with low generation probability. Because the same donors could not be followed over many years, conclusions were based on cross-sectional statistical analysis.

Library method: 5' RACE. TCRdb names Illumina HiSeq 2000 as the instrument used. A universal primer binding site was introduced by template switching, and a unique molecular identifier was present in the final cDNA, enabling accurate counting of TCR cDNA molecules. Specific primers in the conserved constant-segment region were used to synthesize first-strand cDNA for the TCR alpha and beta chains. To control for contamination, every cDNA library carried two barcodes: a SMART-Mk sample barcode plus Illumina barcodes. Two successive PCR steps introduced TruSeq adapter sequences along with Illumina sample barcodes. Sequencing of the TCR alpha and beta cDNA libraries was done on the Illumina HiSeq platform using custom primers. The published analysis was carried out like this. Raw reads were processed with MiGEC to extract unique molecular identifiers, and MiXCR was used to determine CDR3 positions. Recombination models were inferred per individual with the repgenHMM and IGoR tools using an EM algorithm. Shared clonotype analysis was performed with the tcR package in R, normalizing sharing by the product of cloneset sizes. To study raw recombination without the effects of thymic and clonal selection, out-of-frame nonproductive sequences were analyzed. TCRdb reran the public reads through fastp at Q25 and MiXCR, keeping productive beta chains. CDR3 protein sequences are deduplicated, and each keeps its most common genes and DNA. TCRdb's processing, not the study's, gives the V and J calls here. Across this sample there are some 96,000 distinct CDR3 sequences, with under 7% seen only once. The ten largest clonotypes hold less than 15% of the sample.

All donors were healthy Caucasians. Miltenyi CD45RO+ enrichment and human naive T-cell isolation kits were used to isolate memory (CD45RO+) and naive T cells from PBMC. The CDR3, from cysteine to phenylalanine, totals 15 residues. Only the CDR3 DNA is retained, 45 bases long and in frame from the first base. V lost 0 bases and J lost 3 bases; the stretch between them is 8 bases long. Looking up the germline V gene yields CDR1 KGHDR and CDR2 SFDVKD. In its sample, this clonotype was seen many times. Its antigen is not yet known. Base qualities are not provided; no much larger clone lies one nucleotide away.

This chain joins TRBV24-1 to TRBJ1-5, with no D gene named confidently. The sequencing sample was made of memory T cells sorted from blood. The cell subset or site label here, explained by the study, means: CD45RO+ enriched T cells. The TCR was taken from a woman aged 45-59 years in good health. The bases read TGTGCCACCAGTGATTTGAGCGGGGACAATCAGCCCCAGCATTTT. It translates to CATSDLSGDNQPQHF.